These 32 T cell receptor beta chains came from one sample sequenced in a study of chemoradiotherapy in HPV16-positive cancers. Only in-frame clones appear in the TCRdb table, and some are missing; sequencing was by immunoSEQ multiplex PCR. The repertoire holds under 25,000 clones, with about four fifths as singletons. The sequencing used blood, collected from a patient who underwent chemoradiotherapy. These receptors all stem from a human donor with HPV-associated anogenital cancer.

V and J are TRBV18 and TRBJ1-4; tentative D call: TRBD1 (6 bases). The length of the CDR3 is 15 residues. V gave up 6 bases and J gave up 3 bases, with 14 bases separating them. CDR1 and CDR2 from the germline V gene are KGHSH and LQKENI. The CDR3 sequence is CASSRRGGANEKLFF. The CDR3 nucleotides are TGTGCCAGCTCGCGAAGGGGGGGAGCTAATGAAAAACTGTTTTTT.

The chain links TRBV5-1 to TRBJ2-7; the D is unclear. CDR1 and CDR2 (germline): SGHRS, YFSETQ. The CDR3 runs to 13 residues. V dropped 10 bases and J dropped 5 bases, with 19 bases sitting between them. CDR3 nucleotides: TGCGCCTGCCGCCAATGGGCTCAGGACGAGCAGTACTTC. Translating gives CACRQWAQDEQYF.

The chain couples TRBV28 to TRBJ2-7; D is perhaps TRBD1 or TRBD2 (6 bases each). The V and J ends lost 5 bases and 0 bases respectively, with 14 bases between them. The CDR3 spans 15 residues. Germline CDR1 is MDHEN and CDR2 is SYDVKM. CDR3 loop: CASSQGGKSSYEQYF. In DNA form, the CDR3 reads TGTGCCAGCAGTCAAGGGGGGAAGAGCTCCTACGAGCAGTACTTC.

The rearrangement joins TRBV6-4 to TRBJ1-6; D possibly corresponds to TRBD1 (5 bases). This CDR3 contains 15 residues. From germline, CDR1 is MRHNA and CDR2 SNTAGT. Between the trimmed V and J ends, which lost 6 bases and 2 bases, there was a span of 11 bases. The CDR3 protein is CASSPGTAYNSPLHF. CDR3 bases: TGTGCCAGCAGCCCCGGGACGGCCTATAATTCACCCCTCCACTTT.

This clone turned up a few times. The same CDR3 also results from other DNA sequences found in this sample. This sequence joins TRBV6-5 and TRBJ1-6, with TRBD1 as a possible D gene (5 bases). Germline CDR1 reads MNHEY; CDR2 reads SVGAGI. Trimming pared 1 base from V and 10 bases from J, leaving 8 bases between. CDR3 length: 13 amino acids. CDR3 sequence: CASSYLGESPLHF. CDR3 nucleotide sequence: TGTGCCAGCAGTTACTTGGGGGAATCACCCCTCCACTTT.

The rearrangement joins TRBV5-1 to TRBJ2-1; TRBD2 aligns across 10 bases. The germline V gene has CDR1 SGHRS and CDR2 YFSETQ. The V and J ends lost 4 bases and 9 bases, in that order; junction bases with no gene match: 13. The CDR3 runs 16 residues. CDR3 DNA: TGCGCCAGCAGCACCCTGACTAGCGGGTCCGAAGGTGAGCAGTTCTTC. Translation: CASSTLTSGSEGEQFF.

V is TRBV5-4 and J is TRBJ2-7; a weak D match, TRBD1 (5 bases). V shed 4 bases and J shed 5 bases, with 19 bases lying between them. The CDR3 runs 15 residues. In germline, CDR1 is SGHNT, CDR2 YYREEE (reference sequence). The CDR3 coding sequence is TGTGCCAGCAGCCCTTGGCCGCCGCAGGGTAACGAGCAGTACTTC. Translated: CASSPWPPQGNEQYF.

CDR3 in DNA: TGTGCCAGCAGCGTAGAAGGGTATGAAAAACTGTTTTTT. It is translated as CASSVEGYEKLFF. The chain carries TRBV9 and TRBJ1-4; D remains ambiguous. The CDR3 covers 13 residues. The germline V gene has CDR1 SGDLS and CDR2 YYNGEE. V shed 0 bases and J shed 6 bases, with 6 bases lying between them.

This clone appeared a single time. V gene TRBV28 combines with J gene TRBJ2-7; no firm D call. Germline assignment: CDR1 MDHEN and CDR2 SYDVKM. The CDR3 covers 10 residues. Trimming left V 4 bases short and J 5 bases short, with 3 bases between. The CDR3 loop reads CASSYNEQYF. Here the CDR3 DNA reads TGTGCCAGCAGTTATAACGAGCAGTACTTC.

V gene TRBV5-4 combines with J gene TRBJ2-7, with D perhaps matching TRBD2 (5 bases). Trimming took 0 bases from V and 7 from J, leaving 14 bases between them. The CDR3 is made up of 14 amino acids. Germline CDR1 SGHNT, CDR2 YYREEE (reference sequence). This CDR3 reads CASSLGTRDREQYF. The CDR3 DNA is TGTGCCAGCAGCTTGGGAACTAGGGATAGGGAGCAGTACTTC.

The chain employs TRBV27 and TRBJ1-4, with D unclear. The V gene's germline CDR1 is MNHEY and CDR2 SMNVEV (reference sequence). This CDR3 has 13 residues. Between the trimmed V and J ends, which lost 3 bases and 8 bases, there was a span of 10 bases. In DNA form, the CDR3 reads TGTGCCAGCAGTTTCAGTGGCGAAGAAAAACTGTTTTTT. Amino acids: CASSFSGEEKLFF. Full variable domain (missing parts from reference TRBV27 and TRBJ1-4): EAQVTQNPRYLITVTGKKLTVTCSQNMNHEYMSWYRQDPGLGLRQIYYSMNVEVTDKGDVPEGYKVSRKEKRNFPLILESPSPNQTSLYFCASSFSGEEKLFFGSGTQLSVL.

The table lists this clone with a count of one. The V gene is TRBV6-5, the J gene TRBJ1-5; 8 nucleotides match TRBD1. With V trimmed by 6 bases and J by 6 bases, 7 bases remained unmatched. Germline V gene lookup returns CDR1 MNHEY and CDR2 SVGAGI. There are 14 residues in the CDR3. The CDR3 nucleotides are TGTGCCAGCAGCTCGGACAGGGTGGCTCAGCCCCAGCATTTT. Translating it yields CASSSDRVAQPQHF.

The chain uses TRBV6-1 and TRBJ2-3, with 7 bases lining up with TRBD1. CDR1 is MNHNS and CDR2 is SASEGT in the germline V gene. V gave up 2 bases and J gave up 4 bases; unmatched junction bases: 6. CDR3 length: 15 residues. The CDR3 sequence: CASSEPPDRADTQYF. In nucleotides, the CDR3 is TGTGCCAGCAGTGAACCTCCAGACAGGGCAGATACGCAGTATTTT.

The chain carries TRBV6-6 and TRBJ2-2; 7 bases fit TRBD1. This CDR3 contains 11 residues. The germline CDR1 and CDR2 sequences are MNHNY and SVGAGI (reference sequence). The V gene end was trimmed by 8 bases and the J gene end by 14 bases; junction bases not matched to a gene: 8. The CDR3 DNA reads TGTGCCAGCGGGACCGACAGGGCCCTGTTTTTT. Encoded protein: CASGTDRALFF.

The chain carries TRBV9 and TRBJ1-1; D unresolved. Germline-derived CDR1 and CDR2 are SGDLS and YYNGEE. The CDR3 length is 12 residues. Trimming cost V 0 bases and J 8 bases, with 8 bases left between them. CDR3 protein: CASSVGGSEAFF. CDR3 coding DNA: TGTGCCAGCAGCGTAGGTGGCTCGGAAGCTTTCTTT.

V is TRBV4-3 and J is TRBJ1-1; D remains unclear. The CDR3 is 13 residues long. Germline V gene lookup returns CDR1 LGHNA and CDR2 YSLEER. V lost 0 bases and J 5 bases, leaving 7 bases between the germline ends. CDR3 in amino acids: CASSQEGGTEAFF. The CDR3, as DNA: TGCGCCAGCAGCCAAGAAGGCGGTACTGAAGCTTTCTTT.

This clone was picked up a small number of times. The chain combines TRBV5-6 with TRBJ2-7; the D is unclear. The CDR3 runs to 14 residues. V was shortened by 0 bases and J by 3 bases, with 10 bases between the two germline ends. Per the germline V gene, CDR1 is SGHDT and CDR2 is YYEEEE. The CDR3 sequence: CASSLGVANYEQYF. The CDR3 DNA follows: TGTGCCAGCAGCTTGGGGGTGGCCAACTACGAGCAGTACTTC. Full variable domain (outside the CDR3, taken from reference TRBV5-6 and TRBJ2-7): DAGVTQSPTHLIKTRGQQVTLRCSPKSGHDTVSWYQQALGQGPQFIFQYYEEEERQRGNFPDRFSGHQFPNYSSELNVNALLLGDSALYLCASSLGVANYEQYFGPGTRLTVT.

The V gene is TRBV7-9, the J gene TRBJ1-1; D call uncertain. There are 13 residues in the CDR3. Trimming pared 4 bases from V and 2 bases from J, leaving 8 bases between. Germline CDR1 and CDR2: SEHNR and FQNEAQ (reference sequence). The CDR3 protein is CASSSTSNTEAFF. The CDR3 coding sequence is TGTGCCAGCAGCTCTACGTCAAACACTGAAGCTTTCTTT. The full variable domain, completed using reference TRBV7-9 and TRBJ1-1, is DTGVSQNPRHKITKRGQNVTFRCDPISEHNRLYWYRQTLGQGPEFLTYFQNEAQLEKSRLLSDRFSAERPKGSFSTLEIQRTEQGDSAMYLCASSSTSNTEAFFGQGTRLTVV.

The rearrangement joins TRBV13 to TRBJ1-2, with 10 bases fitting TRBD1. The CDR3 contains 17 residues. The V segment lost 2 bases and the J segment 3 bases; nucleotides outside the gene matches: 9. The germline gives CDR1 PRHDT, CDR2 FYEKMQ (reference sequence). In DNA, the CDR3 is TGTGCCAGCAGCTTAAGACGACAGGGGGCGTGGGACTATGGCTACACCTTC. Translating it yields CASSLRRQGAWDYGYTF.

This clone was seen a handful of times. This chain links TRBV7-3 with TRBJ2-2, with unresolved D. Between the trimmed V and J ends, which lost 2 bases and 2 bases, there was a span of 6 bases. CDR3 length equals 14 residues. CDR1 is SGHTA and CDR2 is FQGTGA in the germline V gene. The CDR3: CASSLLLNTGELFF. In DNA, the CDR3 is TGTGCCAGCAGCTTACTACTTAACACCGGGGAGCTGTTTTTT.

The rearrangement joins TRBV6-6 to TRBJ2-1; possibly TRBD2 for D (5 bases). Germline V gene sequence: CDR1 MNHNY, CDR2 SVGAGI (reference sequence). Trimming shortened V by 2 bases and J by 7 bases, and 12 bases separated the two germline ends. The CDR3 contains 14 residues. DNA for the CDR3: TGTGCCAGCAGTTACCCTTCTAGCAGAAATGAGCAGTTCTTC. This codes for CASSYPSSRNEQFF.

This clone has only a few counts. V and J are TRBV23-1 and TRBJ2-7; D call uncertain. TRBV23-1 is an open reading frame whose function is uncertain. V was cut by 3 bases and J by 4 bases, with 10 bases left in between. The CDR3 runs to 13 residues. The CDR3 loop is CASSHGRIYEQYF. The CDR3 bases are TGCGCCAGCAGTCACGGACGGATATACGAGCAGTACTTC.

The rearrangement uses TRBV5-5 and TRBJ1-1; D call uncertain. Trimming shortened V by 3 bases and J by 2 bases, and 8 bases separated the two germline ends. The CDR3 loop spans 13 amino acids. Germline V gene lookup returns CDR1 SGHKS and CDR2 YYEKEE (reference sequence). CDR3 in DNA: TGTGCCAGCAGCTCCTGGATCAACACTGAAGCTTTCTTT. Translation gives CASSSWINTEAFF. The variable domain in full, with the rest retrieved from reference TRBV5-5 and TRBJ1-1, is DAGVTQSPTHLIKTRGQQVTLRCSPISGHKSVSWYQQVLGQGPQFIFQYYEKEERGRGNFPDRFSARQFPNYSSELNVNALLLGDSALYLCASSSWINTEAFFGQGTRLTVV.

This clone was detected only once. The chain's CDR3 is CASSLGFGQGYTGELFF. CDR3 in DNA: TGTGCCAGCAGCTTAGGTTTTGGACAGGGATACACCGGGGAGCTGTTTTTT. The rearrangement uses TRBV7-6 and TRBJ2-2; 8 bases align to TRBD1. This CDR3 comprises 17 residues. Germline CDR1 SGHVS, CDR2 FNYEAQ. The J segment lost 3 bases and the V segment lost 1 base, leaving 7 bases of the junction unmatched.

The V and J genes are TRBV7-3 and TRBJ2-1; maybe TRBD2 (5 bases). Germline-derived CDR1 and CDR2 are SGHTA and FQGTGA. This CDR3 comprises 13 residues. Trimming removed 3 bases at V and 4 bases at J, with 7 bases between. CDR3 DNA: TGTGCCAGCAGCTTGGACTTTTACAATGAGCAGTTCTTC. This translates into CASSLDFYNEQFF.

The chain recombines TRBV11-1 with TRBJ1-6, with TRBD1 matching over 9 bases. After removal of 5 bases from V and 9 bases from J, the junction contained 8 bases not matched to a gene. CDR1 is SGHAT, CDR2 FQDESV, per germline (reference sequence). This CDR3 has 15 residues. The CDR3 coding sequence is TGTGCCAGCAGCATCGGACAGGGGTATCGTTCACCCCTCCACTTT. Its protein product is CASSIGQGYRSPLHF.

CDR3 amino acids: CASSLGPREVKETQYF. In DNA, the CDR3 is TGTGCCAGCAGCTTAGGTCCAAGGGAGGTGAAGGAGACCCAGTACTTC. V usage is TRBV7-9 and J usage is TRBJ2-5; a weak D match, TRBD2 (6 bases). The V and J ends lost 1 base and 5 bases respectively, with 17 bases between them. Germline lookup yields CDR1 SEHNR and CDR2 FQNEAQ (reference sequence). The CDR3 extends over 16 amino acids.

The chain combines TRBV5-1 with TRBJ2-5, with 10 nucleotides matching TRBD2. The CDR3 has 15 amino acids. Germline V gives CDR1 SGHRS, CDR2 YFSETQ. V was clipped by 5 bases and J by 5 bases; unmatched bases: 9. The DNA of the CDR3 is TGCGCCAGCAGGTTAAGCGGGGGGGCCGGCGAGACCCAGTACTTC. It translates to CASRLSGGAGETQYF.

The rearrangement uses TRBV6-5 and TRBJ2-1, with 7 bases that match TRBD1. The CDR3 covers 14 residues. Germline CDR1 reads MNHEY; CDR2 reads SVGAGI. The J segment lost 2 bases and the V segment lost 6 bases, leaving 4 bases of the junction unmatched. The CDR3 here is CASRQTGPYNEQFF. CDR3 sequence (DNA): TGTGCCAGCAGGCAGACAGGGCCCTACAATGAGCAGTTCTTC.

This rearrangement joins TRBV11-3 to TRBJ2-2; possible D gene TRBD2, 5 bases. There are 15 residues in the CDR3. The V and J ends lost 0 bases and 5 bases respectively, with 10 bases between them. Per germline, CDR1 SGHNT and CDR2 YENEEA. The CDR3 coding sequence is TGTGCCAGCAGCTTAGATCGGGGAGCTACCGGGGAGCTGTTTTTT. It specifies CASSLDRGATGELFF.

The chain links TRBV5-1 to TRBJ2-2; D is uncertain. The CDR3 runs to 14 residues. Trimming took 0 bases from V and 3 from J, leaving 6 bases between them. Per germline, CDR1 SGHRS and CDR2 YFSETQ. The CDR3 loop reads CASSLGLDTGELFF. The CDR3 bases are TGCGCCAGCAGCTTGGGGTTGGACACCGGGGAGCTGTTTTTT.

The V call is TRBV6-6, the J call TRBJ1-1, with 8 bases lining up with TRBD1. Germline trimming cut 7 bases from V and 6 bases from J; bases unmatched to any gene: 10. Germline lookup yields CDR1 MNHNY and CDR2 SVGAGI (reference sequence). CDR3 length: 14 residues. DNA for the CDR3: TGTGCCAGCACCACAGGGGGGGGCAGGGCTGAAGCTTTCTTT. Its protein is CASTTGGGRAEAFF.